The present T cell receptor (beta chain) was sequenced within a study of CD8 T cells in ankylosing spondylitis. Findings and limits, study-wide: Seemingly distinctive of ankylosing spondylitis blood was a TCR beta motif formed by eight highly homologous variants. Some motif variants had been reported before (in reactive arthritis synovial fluid and blood). Matched ankylosing spondylitis synovial fluid reportedly showed significant enrichment of disease-linked clones.

TCR beta libraries were made by quantitative 5'-RACE with molecular barcodes. TCRdb recomputed calls from the 5' RACE reads with MiXCR, one row per CDR3 protein. The sample yields hundreds of thousands of distinct CDR3 sequences, roughly 27% seen once. V was clipped by 1 base and J by 7 bases, with 10 bases between them. The CDR3 is made up of 13 amino acids. CDR1 SGHTA and CDR2 FQGNSA come from the germline V gene. A note on this clonotype: Its antigen remains unknown.

The receptor's source is a male donor with ankylosing spondylitis. Material: blood, either unsorted or a sorted T cell fraction (not recorded which). V gene TRBV7-2 combines with J gene TRBJ1-2, with D possibly being TRBD1 (5 bases). The CDR3 loop reads CASSLVQDGGYTF. The CDR3 DNA reads TGTGCCAGCAGCTTAGTACAGGATGGTGGCTACACCTTC.